This T cell receptor (beta chain) came from a study of blood T cells in healthy people across ages. Across the whole study: About one barcoded beta molecule per two T cells was captured by template switching.

This CDR3 is 13 amino acids long. Trimming removed 7 bases from V and 2 bases from J, with 11 bases in between. Germline-derived CDR1 and CDR2 are LGHDT and YNNKEL (reference sequence). Approximately 10 milliliters of peripheral blood were drawn from each donor into EDTA-treated tubes. A minimum of 6 million PBMCs was isolated per sample. For the second PCR, which ran for about 6 to 11 cycles, a sample-barcoded 5' primer and a J-beta primer mix were used. Researchers report that a template-switch adaptor with 12 random nucleotides tagged each cDNA molecule. TCRdb processed the 5' RACE reads anew with MiXCR; each CDR3 protein has one entry. The data hold about 680,000 distinct CDR3 sequences, with around 48% observed a single time.

The TCR originated in an older woman in good health. V is TRBV3-1 and J is TRBJ2-5; tentatively, D is TRBD2 (7 bases). Material for sequencing was blood. The CDR3 loop reads CASMAGAQETQYF. Here the CDR3 DNA reads TGTGCCAGCATGGCGGGGGCTCAAGAGACCCAGTACTTC.